These 8 T cell receptor beta chains were all obtained from the same sample, sequenced in a study of T cell repertoires in cytomegalovirus infection. In TCRdb, the reads were re-called with MiXCR into one record per CDR3 protein. The sample holds around 170,000 distinct CDR3 sequences, roughly 15% seen once. Sequencing was carried out using CD8+ T cells from PBMCs. These TCRs come from a human donor in good health (CMV status not recorded). Some clones in this sample may be carry-over from other donors' samples.

This clonotype has a count of ten or more. The rearrangement joins TRBV7-8 to TRBJ1-2; D unclear. Trimming pared 5 bases from V and 7 bases from J, leaving 14 bases between. The CDR3 totals 13 residues. The germline CDR1 and CDR2 sequences are SGHVS and FQNEAQ. This CDR3 is CASSPPGIGGYTF. For the CDR3, the DNA is TGTGCCAGCAGCCCACCCGGGATAGGTGGCTACACCTTC.

The chain has TRBV9 and TRBJ2-1; D could derive from TRBD1 or TRBD2 (5 bases each). Germline CDR1 reads SGDLS; CDR2 reads YYNGEE. The CDR3 loop spans 15 amino acids. Trimming pared 1 base from V and 6 bases from J, leaving 14 bases between. The DNA for the CDR3 is TGTGCCAGCAGCGTATACGGGACGGGGCCCAATGAGCAGTTCTTC. It translates to CASSVYGTGPNEQFF.

This rearrangement joins TRBV14 to TRBJ2-7; maybe TRBD1 (5 bases). The CDR3 loop spans 15 amino acids. Trimming cost V 2 bases and J 6 bases, with 17 bases left between them. CDR1 and CDR2 from the germline V gene are SGHDN and FVKESK. CDR3 DNA: TGTGCCAGCAGCCAAAGAAGCAGGGTGGTCGGCGAGCAGTACTTC. Translation gives CASSQRSRVVGEQYF.

V gene TRBV24-1 combines with J gene TRBJ2-1, with D perhaps TRBD1 (5 bases). Trimming removed 5 bases at V and 7 bases at J, with 11 bases between. Germline CDR1 reads KGHDR; CDR2 reads SFDVKD. This CDR3 is 13 amino acids long. CDR3 region: CATSARGWNEQFF. The CDR3 nucleotides read TGTGCCACCAGTGCAAGGGGTTGGAATGAGCAGTTCTTC.

The genes are TRBV7-2 and TRBJ2-1, with TRBD2 matching 13 bases. The length of the CDR3 is 17 residues. The junction had 8 bases not matched to a gene; V was cut back by 2 bases and J by 7 bases. CDR1 is SGHTA and CDR2 is FQGNSA in the germline V gene. The DNA of the CDR3 is TGTGCCAGCAGCTTACGGCCTCCGGGACTAGCGGGGAATGAGCAGTTCTTC. It yields the protein CASSLRPPGLAGNEQFF.

CDR3 bases: TGTGCCAGCAGACCGGGCGGGAGCTCCTACAATGAGCAGTTCTTC. Translated: CASRPGGSSYNEQFF. The chain links TRBV7-2 to TRBJ2-1, with 7 bases aligning to TRBD2. Germline V gene sequence: CDR1 SGHTA, CDR2 FQGNSA. This CDR3 has 15 amino acids. Losses at the gene ends were 6 bases for V and 0 bases for J; bases not matched to a gene: 5.

The V call is TRBV29-1, the J call TRBJ2-7; TRBD2 agrees at 8 bases. The CDR3 runs to 13 residues. Per the germline V gene, CDR1 is SQVTM and CDR2 is ANQGSEA. V was clipped by 6 bases and J by 2 bases; unmatched bases: 6. The DNA of the CDR3 is TGCAGCGTCAGCAGCGGGGGCCCCTACGAGCAGTACTTC. It yields the protein CSVSSGGPYEQYF.

The gene calls are TRBV4-1 and TRBJ2-7; 7 nucleotides match TRBD2. The CDR3 loop spans 16 amino acids. Germline values: CDR1 MGHRA, CDR2 YSYEKL. V lost 1 base, J lost 0 bases, and 6 bases stayed unmatched. CDR3 region: CASSQVSGISSYEQYF. The CDR3 region has the DNA TGCGCCAGCAGCCAAGTGAGCGGGATAAGCTCCTACGAGCAGTACTTC.